These T cell receptor beta chains were read from a single sample in a study of blood T cell repertoires in COVID-19. Sequencing used immunoSEQ multiplex PCR; TCRdb keeps in-frame clones, though not all of them. The table includes about 190,000 clones, under 90% detected once. The specimen sequenced was peripheral blood. Receptor source: a middle-aged man with acute or convalescent COVID-19. Both conserved end residues are part of each CDR3. A D gene is named only where the DNA matches it firmly.

TRBD1	TRBV11-2	TRBJ2-1	TGTGCCAGCAGCCGGGGACAGTACAATGAGCAGTTCTTC	CASSRGQYNEQFF
TRBD1	TRBV5-4	TRBJ1-4	TGTGCCAGCAGCTCGCCGGACAGGGGGAAACTGTTTTTT	CASSSPDRGKLFF
TRBD1	TRBV4-3	TRBJ2-7	TGCGCCAGCAGCCAAGATCTGGCTGTAGGACAGGGGAACTACGAGCAGTACTTC	CASSQDLAVGQGNYEQYF
-	TRBV7-9	TRBJ1-1	TGTGCCAGCAGCCCGCCGGGGAACACTGAAGCTTTCTTT	CASSPPGNTEAFF
TRBD1	TRBV29-1	TRBJ1-2	TGCAGCGTTGAAGTCCAGGGGGTCGGAGGTGGCTACACCTTC	CSVEVQGVGGGYTF
-	TRBV7-2	TRBJ1-1	TGTGCCAGCAGCTTAGGGAGGCAGAACGAAGCTTTCTTT	CASSLGRQNEAFF
TRBD1	TRBV10-3	TRBJ1-4	TGTGCCATCAGTGAGGGACAGGGTGATGAAAAACTGTTTTTT	CAISEGQGDEKLFF
-	TRBV10-2	TRBJ1-1	TGCGCCAGCAGTGAACGAATACAGGGATTTTCCGAAAACACTGAAGCTTTCTTT	CASSERIQGFSENTEAFF
-	TRBV21-1	TRBJ1-2	TGTGCCAGCAGCATGGACAGGGGCTACACCTTC	CASSMDRGYTF
-	TRBV5-5	TRBJ1-1	TGTGCCAGCAGCTTGGTGGGGGCTGGCACTGAAGCTTTCTTT	CASSLVGAGTEAFF
-	TRBV6-5	TRBJ1-1	TGTGCCAGCAGTAACCCGACAGACGCCACTTTCTTT	CASSNPTDATFF
-	TRBV6-5	TRBJ2-7	TGTGCCAGCAGTTTCCCCCTACTAGATAACTACGAGCAGTACTTC	CASSFPLLDNYEQYF
TRBD1	TRBV7-3	TRBJ2-3	TGTGCCAGCAGCTTAACGGGGATTCCGGGACAGGGCACAGATACGCAGTATTTT	CASSLTGIPGQGTDTQYF
-	TRBV25-1	TRBJ2-7	TGTGCCAGCAGTGTTCAGGGTCTCTACGAGCAGTACTTC	CASSVQGLYEQYF
TRBD2	TRBV6-5	TRBJ2-3	TGTGCCAGCAGTAATAGCGGGGGCCTTAGCGATACGCAGTATTTT	CASSNSGGLSDTQYF
TRBD2	TRBV3-1/TRBV3-2	TRBJ2-7	TGTGCCAGCAGCCGCGCGACTAGCGGGGGGCTCCCCTACGAGCAGTACTTC	CASSRATSGGLPYEQYF
-	TRBV20-1	TRBJ1-2	TGCAGTGCTACTGAGGCCAGAAACTATGGCTACACCTTC	CSATEARNYGYTF
-	TRBV5-4	TRBJ2-2	TGTGCCAGCAGACCGACAGGAGCGAACACCGGGGAGCTGTTTTTT	CASRPTGANTGELFF
-	TRBV15	TRBJ2-2	TGTGCCACCAGCAGAGATATTAGACCGAGGTCCGGGGAGCTGTTTTTT	CATSRDIRPRSGELFF
TRBD1	TRBV13	TRBJ2-5	TGTGCCAGCAGCGTGGGACAGGGGCTTCCAGAGACCCAGTACTTC	CASSVGQGLPETQYF